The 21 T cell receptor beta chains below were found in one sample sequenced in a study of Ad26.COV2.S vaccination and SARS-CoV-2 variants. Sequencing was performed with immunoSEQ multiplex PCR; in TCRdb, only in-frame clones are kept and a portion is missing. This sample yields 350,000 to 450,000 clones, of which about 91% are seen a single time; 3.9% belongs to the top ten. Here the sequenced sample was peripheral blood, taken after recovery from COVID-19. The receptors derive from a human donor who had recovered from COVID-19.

CDR3 in DNA: TGTGCCAGCAGCCCCGGAGGATCTGGAAACACCATATATTTT. It translates to CASSPGGSGNTIYF. The V call is TRBV7-9, the J call TRBJ1-3, with unresolved D. Germline-derived CDR1 and CDR2 are SEHNR and FQNEAQ (reference sequence). V shed 5 bases and J shed 1 base, with 9 bases lying between them. This CDR3 has 14 residues.

DNA of the CDR3: TGCGCCAGCAGCCAAGCGAGTACGGGGGTCTACGAGCAGTACTTC. It encodes CASSQASTGVYEQYF. This rearrangement joins TRBV4-1 to TRBJ2-7; D might be TRBD2 (6 bases). V lost 1 base, J lost 3 bases, and 13 bases lay in between. The CDR3 loop spans 15 amino acids. Germline values: CDR1 MGHRA, CDR2 YSYEKL.

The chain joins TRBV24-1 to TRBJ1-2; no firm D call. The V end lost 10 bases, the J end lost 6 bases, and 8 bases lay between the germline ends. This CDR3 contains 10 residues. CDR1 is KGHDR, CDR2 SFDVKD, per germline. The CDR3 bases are TGTGCCACTTCCACGGATGGCTACACCTTC. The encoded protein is CATSTDGYTF.

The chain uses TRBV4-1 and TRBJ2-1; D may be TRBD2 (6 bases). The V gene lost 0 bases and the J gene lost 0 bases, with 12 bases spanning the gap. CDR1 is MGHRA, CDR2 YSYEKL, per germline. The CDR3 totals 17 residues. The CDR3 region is CASSQEGGSSSYNEQFF. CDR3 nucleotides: TGCGCCAGCAGCCAAGAGGGAGGATCTAGCTCCTACAATGAGCAGTTCTTC.

CDR3 region: CASRSPGQGHGEQYF. In DNA, the CDR3 is TGTGCCAGTAGAAGCCCGGGACAGGGTCATGGCGAGCAGTACTTC. The V call is TRBV27, the J call TRBJ2-7; 9 bases fit TRBD1. Unmatched junction bases numbered 15, after V lost 9 bases and J lost 6 bases. The germline V gene has CDR1 MNHEY and CDR2 SMNVEV (reference sequence). The CDR3 covers 15 residues.

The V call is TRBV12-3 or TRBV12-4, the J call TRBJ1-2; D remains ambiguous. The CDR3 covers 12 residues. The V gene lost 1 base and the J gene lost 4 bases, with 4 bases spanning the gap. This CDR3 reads CASSLGSYGYTF. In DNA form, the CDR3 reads TGTGCCAGCAGTTTAGGCAGCTATGGCTACACCTTC.

The CDR3 sequence: CASSRRQGDYGYTF. The CDR3 DNA reads as TGTGCCAGCTCACGTCGACAGGGCGACTATGGCTACACCTTC. The rearrangement links TRBV18 to TRBJ1-2, with 7 nucleotides matching TRBD1. The CDR3 has 14 amino acids. Germline V gene sequence: CDR1 KGHSH, CDR2 LQKENI. Germline trimming cut 4 bases from V and 3 bases from J; bases unmatched to any gene: 5.

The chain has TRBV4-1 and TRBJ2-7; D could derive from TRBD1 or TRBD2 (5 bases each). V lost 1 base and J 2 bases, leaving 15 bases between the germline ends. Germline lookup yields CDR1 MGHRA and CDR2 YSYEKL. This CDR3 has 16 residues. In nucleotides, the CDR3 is TGCGCCAGCAGCCAAGGGCCGTCGAGGGGTACCTACGAGCAGTACTTC. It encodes CASSQGPSRGTYEQYF.

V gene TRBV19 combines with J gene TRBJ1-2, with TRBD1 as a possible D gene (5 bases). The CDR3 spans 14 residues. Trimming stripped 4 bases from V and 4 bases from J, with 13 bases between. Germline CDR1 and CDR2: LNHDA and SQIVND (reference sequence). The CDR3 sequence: CASSNWGTAYGYTF. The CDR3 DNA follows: TGTGCCAGTAGTAATTGGGGGACGGCCTATGGCTACACCTTC.

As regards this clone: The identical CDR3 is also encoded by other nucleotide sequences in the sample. The DNA for the CDR3 is TGTGCCAGCAGACGTGACGGATTGAACACTGAAGCTTTCTTT. Its protein product is CASRRDGLNTEAFF. This chain joins TRBV6-5 and TRBJ1-1; no firm D call. Trimming stripped 6 bases from V and 0 bases from J, with 11 bases between. This CDR3 contains 14 residues. Germline CDR1 reads MNHEY; CDR2 reads SVGAGI.

The DNA of the CDR3 is TGTGCCAGCAGCTTAATAGGAGGGGATCAGCCCCAGCATTTT. Translated: CASSLIGGDQPQHF. This chain connects TRBV5-6 to TRBJ1-5, with D possibly being TRBD1 (5 bases). This CDR3 is 14 amino acids long. The germline gives CDR1 SGHDT, CDR2 YYEEEE. V shed 2 bases and J shed 5 bases, with 11 bases lying between them.

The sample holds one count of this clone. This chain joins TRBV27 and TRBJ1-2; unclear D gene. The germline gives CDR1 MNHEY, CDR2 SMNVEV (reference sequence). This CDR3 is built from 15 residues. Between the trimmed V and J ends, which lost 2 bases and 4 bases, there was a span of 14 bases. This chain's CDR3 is CASSLAADGFYGYTF. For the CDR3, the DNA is TGTGCCAGCAGTTTAGCCGCGGATGGATTCTATGGCTACACCTTC.

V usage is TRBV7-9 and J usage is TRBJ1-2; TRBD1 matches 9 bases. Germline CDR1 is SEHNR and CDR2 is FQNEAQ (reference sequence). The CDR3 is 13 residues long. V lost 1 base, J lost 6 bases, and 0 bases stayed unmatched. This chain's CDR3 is CASSLGQGDGYTF. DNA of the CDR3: TGTGCCAGCAGCTTAGGACAGGGGGATGGCTACACCTTC.

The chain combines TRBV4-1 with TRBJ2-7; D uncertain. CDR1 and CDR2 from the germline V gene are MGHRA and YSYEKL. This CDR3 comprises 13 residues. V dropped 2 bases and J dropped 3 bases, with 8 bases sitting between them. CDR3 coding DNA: TGCGCCAGCAGCCAAAGTAGCAGCTACGAGCAGTACTTC. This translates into CASSQSSSYEQYF.

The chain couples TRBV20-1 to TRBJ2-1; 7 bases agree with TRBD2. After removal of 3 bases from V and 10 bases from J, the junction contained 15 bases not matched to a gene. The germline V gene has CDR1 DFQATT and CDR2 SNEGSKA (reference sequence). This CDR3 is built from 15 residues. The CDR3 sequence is CSASALAVGPGEQFF. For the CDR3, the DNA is TGCAGTGCTAGTGCCCTAGCGGTGGGTCCGGGGGAGCAGTTCTTC.

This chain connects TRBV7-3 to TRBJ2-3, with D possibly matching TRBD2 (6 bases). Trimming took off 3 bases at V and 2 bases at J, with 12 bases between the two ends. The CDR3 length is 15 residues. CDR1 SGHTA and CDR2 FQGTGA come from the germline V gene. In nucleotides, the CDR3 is TGTGCCAGCAGCTTTATCGGGGGTTCCACAGATACGCAGTATTTT. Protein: CASSFIGGSTDTQYF.

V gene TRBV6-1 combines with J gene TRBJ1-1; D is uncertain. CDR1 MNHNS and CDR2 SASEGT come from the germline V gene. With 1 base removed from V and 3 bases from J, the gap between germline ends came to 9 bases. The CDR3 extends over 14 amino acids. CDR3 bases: TGTGCCAGCAGTGAAGTGTCAGCGTACACTGAAGCTTTCTTT. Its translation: CASSEVSAYTEAFF.

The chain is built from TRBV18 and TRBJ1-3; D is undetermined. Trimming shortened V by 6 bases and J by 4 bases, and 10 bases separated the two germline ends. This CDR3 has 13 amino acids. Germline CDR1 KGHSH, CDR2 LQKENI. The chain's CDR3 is CASSHGKGNTIYF. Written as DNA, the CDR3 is TGTGCCAGCTCGCACGGCAAAGGAAACACCATATATTTT.

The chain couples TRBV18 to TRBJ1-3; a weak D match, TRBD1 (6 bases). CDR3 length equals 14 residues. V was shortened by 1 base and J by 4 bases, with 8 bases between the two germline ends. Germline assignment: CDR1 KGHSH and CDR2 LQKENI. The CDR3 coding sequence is TGTGCCAGCTCACCACAGGGGGACGGAAACACCATATATTTT. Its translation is CASSPQGDGNTIYF.

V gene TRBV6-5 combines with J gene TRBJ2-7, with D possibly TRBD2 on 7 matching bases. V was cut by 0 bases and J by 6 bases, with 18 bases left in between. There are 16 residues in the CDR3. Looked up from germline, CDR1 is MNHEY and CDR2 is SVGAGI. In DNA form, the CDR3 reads TGTGCCAGCAGTTACTCGATCCTAGGGGGGGTAGGCGAGCAGTACTTC. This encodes CASSYSILGGVGEQYF.

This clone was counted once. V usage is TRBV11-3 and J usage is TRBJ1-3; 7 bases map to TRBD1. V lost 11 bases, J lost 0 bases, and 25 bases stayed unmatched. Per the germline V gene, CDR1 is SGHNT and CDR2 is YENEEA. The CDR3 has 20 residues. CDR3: CAFKQWRGGSESCSGNTIYF. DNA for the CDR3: TGTGCCTTCAAGCAATGGAGAGGGGGCAGTGAGTCCTGCTCTGGAAACACCATATATTTT.